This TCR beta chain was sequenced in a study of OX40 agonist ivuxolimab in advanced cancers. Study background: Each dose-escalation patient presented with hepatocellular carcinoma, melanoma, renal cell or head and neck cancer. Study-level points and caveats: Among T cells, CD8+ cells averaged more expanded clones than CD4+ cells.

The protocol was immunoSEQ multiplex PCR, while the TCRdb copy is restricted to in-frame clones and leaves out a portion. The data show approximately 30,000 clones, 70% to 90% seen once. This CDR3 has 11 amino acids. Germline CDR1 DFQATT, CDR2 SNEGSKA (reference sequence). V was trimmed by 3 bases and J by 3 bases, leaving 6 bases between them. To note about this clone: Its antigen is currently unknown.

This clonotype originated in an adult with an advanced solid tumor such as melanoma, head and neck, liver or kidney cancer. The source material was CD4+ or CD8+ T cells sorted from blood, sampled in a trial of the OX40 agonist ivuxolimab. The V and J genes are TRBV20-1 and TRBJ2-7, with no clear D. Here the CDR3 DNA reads TGCAGTGCTAGGTCCGACTACGAGCAGTACTTC. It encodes CSARSDYEQYF.